Described below is a single T cell receptor (beta chain) sequence and its context. Its specificity is not known. The V gene's germline CDR1 is MNHEY and CDR2 SVGAGI. The CDR3 loop spans 12 amino acids. With 7 bases clipped from V and 5 bases from J, the junction kept 4 bases outside the gene matches. Treatment of the sample: some 19 received Ad26.COV2.S at low or high dose, single or two shots; 5 received placebo; per-sample allocation not given. Sampling happened 63 days after the first vaccine or placebo injection. At a Boston site, the person donating was an adult of 18-55 years. These data originate in a study of Ad26.COV2.S vaccination and SARS-CoV-2 variants. The wider study: Trial arm assignment for the donor was COV1001 Ad26.COV2.S.

General study points: Substantial post-vaccination breadth of spike-specific CD8+ and CD4+ T cell responses was reported. Breadth measured for non-spike TCRs was similar across vaccine and placebo recipients.

Clones were sequenced by immunoSEQ multiplex PCR, and TCRdb holds only the in-frame ones, with some missing. The data hold 400,000 or so clones, with less than 90% observed a single time. The receptor was derived from a person aged 18 to 65 who received the Ad26.COV2.S COVID-19 vaccine or a placebo. The material sequenced was peripheral blood, taken in a trial of Ad26.COV2.S vaccine versus placebo. This sequence joins TRBV6-5 and TRBJ1-2, with 7 bases that match TRBD1. The CDR3 sequence is CASIDRVYGYTF. CDR3 nucleotide sequence: TGTGCCAGCATCGACAGGGTTTATGGCTACACCTTC.